These 10 T cell receptor beta chains came from one sample sequenced in a study of blood T cell repertoires in COVID-19. Assay: immunoSEQ multiplex PCR; the TCRdb copy retains only in-frame clones and omits some. The sample consists of more than 25,000 clones, over 75% of them appearing once. Sequenced sample: peripheral blood. These receptors were taken from a man in his sixties with acute or convalescent COVID-19.

The rearrangement uses TRBV27 and TRBJ1-1, with 8 bases fitting TRBD1. V shed 5 bases and J 1 base; nucleotides not matched to a gene: 9. CDR1 and CDR2 (germline): MNHEY, SMNVEV (reference sequence). The CDR3 runs 16 residues. CDR3 nucleotides: TGTGCCAGCAGTCGGACAGGGCTTCTTAAGAACACTGAAGCTTTCTTT. It translates to CASSRTGLLKNTEAFF.

This chain connects TRBV30 to TRBJ1-6; possibly TRBD1 for D (5 bases). Trimming removed 4 bases from V and 10 bases from J, with 14 bases in between. CDR3 length equals 13 residues. CDR1 is GTSNPN, CDR2 SVGIG, per germline (reference sequence). The CDR3 here is CAWMGGSRSPLHF. DNA of the CDR3: TGTGCCTGGATGGGGGGATCTAGGTCACCCCTCCACTTT.

The chain uses TRBV7-6 and TRBJ2-1; 11 bases are a match to TRBD2. V was pared by 4 bases and J by 3 bases, with 14 bases of the junction left unmatched. CDR1 SGHVS and CDR2 FNYEAQ come from the germline V gene. The length of the CDR3 is 19 residues. CDR3 in amino acids: CASSSPLVAGGGVYNEQFF. In DNA form, the CDR3 reads TGTGCCAGCAGCTCCCCCTTGGTAGCGGGGGGGGGAGTCTACAATGAGCAGTTCTTC.

This clone was seen only once. The gene calls are TRBV9 and TRBJ2-1, with 9 bases fitting TRBD2. CDR3 length equals 15 residues. Germline values: CDR1 SGDLS, CDR2 YYNGEE. With 3 bases clipped from V and 9 bases from J, the junction kept 10 bases outside the gene matches. The CDR3 nucleotides read TGTGCCAGCAGCGGTACCGGGACTAGCCCCCTTGAGCAGTTCTTC. It specifies CASSGTGTSPLEQFF.

The V gene is TRBV11-2, the J gene TRBJ1-2, with a possible D match to TRBD1 (6 bases). This CDR3 spans 15 amino acids. The germline V gene encodes CDR1 SGHAT and CDR2 FQNNGV. Deletions cut 1 base from V and 0 bases from J, with 9 bases between. The CDR3 spells CASSLGGHPNYGYTF. The CDR3 DNA reads TGTGCCAGCAGCTTAGGGGGACACCCTAACTATGGCTACACCTTC. The entire variable domain, with the rest obtained from reference TRBV11-2 and TRBJ1-2, is as follows: EAGVAQSPRYKIIEKRQSVAFWCNPISGHATLYWYQQILGQGPKLLIQFQNNGVVDDSQLPKDRFSAERLKGVDSTLKIQPAKLEDSAVYLCASSLGGHPNYGYTFGSGTRLTVV.

The chain uses TRBV10-3 and TRBJ2-3, with 10 positions matching TRBD2. The CDR3 is 15 amino acids. The germline CDR1 and CDR2 sequences are ENHRY and SYGVKD. The V gene end was trimmed by 5 bases and the J gene end by 6 bases; junction bases not matched to a gene: 8. The CDR3 sequence: CAISPLGTSVDTQYF. The CDR3 DNA is TGTGCCATCAGTCCTCTCGGGACTAGCGTCGATACGCAGTATTTT.

V usage is TRBV5-1 and J usage is TRBJ1-1; 7 positions agree with TRBD1. The V segment lost 5 bases and the J segment 5 bases; nucleotides outside the gene matches: 6. Germline V gene data show CDR1 as SGHRS and CDR2 as YFSETQ. This CDR3 has 13 residues. The CDR3 spells CASSEGARTEAFF. CDR3 bases: TGCGCCAGCAGTGAGGGGGCGAGGACTGAAGCTTTCTTT.

This chain joins TRBV29-1 and TRBJ2-5; 13 bases map to TRBD2. This CDR3 has 14 amino acids. The germline CDR1 and CDR2 sequences are SQVTM and ANQGSEA. V lost 4 bases to trimming and J lost 13 bases; unmatched junction nucleotides: 12. CDR3 in DNA: TGCAGCGTTGCCCTACTAGCGGGAGGGCCACGATTGTACTTC. This translates into CSVALLAGGPRLYF.

This clone was counted a single time. The chain recombines TRBV28 with TRBJ1-2; possibly TRBD1 for D (6 bases). The CDR3 totals 12 residues. Germline CDR1 is MDHEN and CDR2 is SYDVKM. V was shortened by 2 bases and J by 8 bases, with 9 bases between the two germline ends. Here the CDR3 reads CASSLGGGGYTF. DNA of the CDR3: TGTGCCAGCAGTTTAGGGGGGGGCGGCTACACCTTC.

The genes are TRBV5-1 and TRBJ1-1; no clear D gene. The CDR3 sequence is 15 residues long. Germline CDR1 reads SGHRS; CDR2 reads YFSETQ. The ends were cut back, 0 bases at V and 5 bases at J, with 14 bases in the middle. The CDR3 DNA follows: TGCGCCAGCAGCTTGGATAAGGTGAGACTGACTGAAGCTTTCTTT. Translation: CASSLDKVRLTEAFF.